This entry lists 26 T cell receptor beta chains sequenced from one sample in a study of T-cell memory formation after mild COVID-19. One entry per CDR3 protein results from TCRdb running MiXCR on the 5' RACE reads. This table holds 560,000 or so distinct CDR3 sequences, roughly 17% found once. Sequencing input: PBMCs or a T cell subset sorted from them (not recorded which). The source is an adult woman who had mild COVID-19 (a few samples of this study predate the infection). Cell type and time point are not known.

This sequence joins TRBV7-9 and TRBJ2-6; D ambiguous. Trimming removed 2 bases at V and 2 bases at J, with 13 bases between. The CDR3 length is 17 residues. Looked up from germline, CDR1 is SEHNR and CDR2 is FQNEAQ (reference sequence). The CDR3 loop reads CASSLPEVGAGANVLTF. DNA for the CDR3: TGTGCCAGCAGCTTACCTGAGGTCGGAGCTGGGGCCAACGTCCTGACTTTC.

This rearrangement joins TRBV28 to TRBJ2-3; no firm D call. V lost 3 bases to trimming and J lost 4 bases, with 8 bases between them. The CDR3 extends over 13 amino acids. Germline CDR1 reads MDHEN; CDR2 reads SYDVKM. The CDR3 DNA reads TGTGCCAGCAGTTTGATAGCACCAGATACGCAGTATTTT. As protein: CASSLIAPDTQYF.

The chain has TRBV7-2 and TRBJ2-3, with D uncertain. This CDR3 spans 14 amino acids. Germline-derived CDR1 and CDR2 are SGHTA and FQGNSA. V gave up 1 base and J gave up 6 bases, with 11 bases separating them. CDR3 residues: CASSLGGSGDTQYF. CDR3 in DNA: TGTGCCAGCAGCTTAGGGGGTAGTGGCGATACGCAGTATTTT.

The V call is TRBV10-3, the J call TRBJ2-3; unclear D gene. Germline CDR1 is ENHRY and CDR2 is SYGVKD. V gave up 4 bases and J gave up 2 bases, with 7 bases separating them. CDR3 length equals 13 residues. The CDR3 spells CAISAALTDTQYF. CDR3 bases: TGTGCCATCAGTGCGGCCCTCACAGATACGCAGTATTTT.

The chain employs TRBV14 and TRBJ2-7; D is uncertain. Trimming cost V 1 base and J 0 bases, with 7 bases left between them. There are 14 residues in the CDR3. CDR1 is SGHDN, CDR2 FVKESK, per germline. In nucleotides, the CDR3 is TGTGCCAGCAGCCAAGCGGGTTACTCCTACGAGCAGTACTTC. Its protein product is CASSQAGYSYEQYF.

This clonotype was observed a handful of times. The gene calls are TRBV3-1 and TRBJ2-1; D might be TRBD1 (5 bases). The V end lost 5 bases, the J end lost 8 bases, and 10 bases lay between the germline ends. Germline assignment: CDR1 LGHDT and CDR2 YNNKEL (reference sequence). This CDR3 has 12 amino acids. CDR3 sequence reads: CASSWAGYEQFF. CDR3 DNA sequence: TGTGCCAGCAGCTGGGCAGGGTATGAGCAGTTCTTC.

This clonotype has more than one count but fewer than ten. This chain links TRBV6-5 with TRBJ2-1; 9 bases are a match to TRBD2. V shed 2 bases and J 7 bases; nucleotides not matched to a gene: 6. This CDR3 contains 15 residues. Germline CDR1 is MNHEY and CDR2 is SVGAGI. For the CDR3, the DNA is TGTGCCAGCAGTTACCTGGGACTAGCTTCGAATGAGCAGTTCTTC. It translates to CASSYLGLASNEQFF.

This clonotype was observed a handful of times. The chain combines TRBV19 with TRBJ2-2, with 7 positions matching TRBD1. CDR1 is LNHDA and CDR2 is SQIVND in the germline V gene (reference sequence). The CDR3 runs 16 residues. V lost 4 bases to trimming and J lost 3 bases; unmatched junction nucleotides: 8. CDR3 protein: CASSSPNRGYTGELFF. The CDR3, as DNA: TGTGCCAGTAGTAGCCCAAACAGGGGATACACCGGGGAGCTGTTTTTT.

The chain is built from TRBV7-3 and TRBJ2-5, with 7 positions matching TRBD1. CDR1 SGHTA and CDR2 FQGTGA come from the germline V gene. The CDR3 extends over 14 amino acids. Trimming removed 3 bases from V and 5 bases from J; junction bases left unmatched: 6. CDR3 region: CASSLMGRGETQYF. CDR3 bases: TGTGCCAGCAGCTTGATGGGCAGGGGGGAGACCCAGTACTTC.

This clonotype occurred many times. CDR3 residues: CASSFGTGKETQYF. The CDR3 region has the DNA TGTGCCAGCAGTTTTGGGACCGGGAAAGAGACCCAGTACTTC. This chain links TRBV12-3 or TRBV12-4 with TRBJ2-5; perhaps D is TRBD1 or TRBD2 (5 bases each). V was cut by 3 bases and J by 3 bases, with 11 bases left in between. This CDR3 has 14 amino acids.

In its sample, this clonotype was seen many times. The gene calls are TRBV7-8 and TRBJ2-2, with D perhaps TRBD1 (6 bases). CDR1 and CDR2 (germline): SGHVS, FQNEAQ. This CDR3 comprises 15 residues. Trimming took 3 bases from V and 0 from J, leaving 8 bases between them. The CDR3 region is CASSFGTSNTGELFF. The CDR3 nucleotides read TGTGCCAGCAGCTTCGGGACATCGAACACCGGGGAGCTGTTTTTT.

This sequence joins TRBV20-1 and TRBJ1-2; TRBD1 might be the D (6 bases). Germline CDR1 is DFQATT and CDR2 is SNEGSKA (reference sequence). The V end was cut by 1 base, the J end by 4 bases, with 13 bases between. The CDR3 has 14 residues. Here the CDR3 reads CSARVYDRLYGYTF. The CDR3 DNA sequence: TGCAGTGCTAGAGTTTACGACAGGCTCTATGGCTACACCTTC.

This chain joins TRBV12-3 or TRBV12-4 and TRBJ2-1; D is possibly TRBD1 (5 bases). There are 14 residues in the CDR3. The ends were cut back, 2 bases at V and 6 bases at J, with 11 bases in the middle. The CDR3 DNA reads TGTGCCAGCAGTTTACGGTCCCAGGGCAATGAGCAGTTCTTC. Amino acids: CASSLRSQGNEQFF.

The J gene is TRBJ2-3, the V gene TRBV4-1; no definite D call. CDR3 length equals 14 residues. In germline, CDR1 is MGHRA, CDR2 YSYEKL. Trimming stripped 0 bases from V and 6 bases from J, with 10 bases between. CDR3 in amino acids: CASSQEPLRDTQYF. CDR3 nucleotide sequence: TGCGCCAGCAGCCAAGAACCACTCCGGGATACGCAGTATTTT.

This clonotype was picked up a small number of times. This chain connects TRBV2 to TRBJ2-7, with 7 bases fitting TRBD2. Losses at the gene ends were 6 bases for V and 2 bases for J; bases not matched to a gene: 7. Germline V gene sequence: CDR1 SNHLY, CDR2 FYNNEI. The CDR3 has 14 amino acids. Here the CDR3 reads CASRTRDYPYEQYF. In DNA, the CDR3 is TGTGCCAGCAGGACCCGGGACTATCCCTACGAGCAGTACTTC.

The chain links TRBV5-1 to TRBJ2-5; perhaps TRBD2 as D (5 bases). The CDR3 consists of 14 residues. Germline V gives CDR1 SGHRS, CDR2 YFSETQ. Trimming stripped 0 bases from V and 4 bases from J, with 10 bases between. This CDR3 reads CASSLAEGRETQYF. The DNA for the CDR3 is TGCGCCAGCAGCTTGGCCGAGGGAAGAGAGACCCAGTACTTC.

The gene calls are TRBV7-8 and TRBJ2-1; D call uncertain. V dropped 10 bases and J dropped 0 bases, with 16 bases sitting between them. Germline-derived CDR1 and CDR2 are SGHVS and FQNEAQ. The CDR3 is made up of 15 amino acids. The CDR3 is CATAPYASSYNEQFF. In DNA form, the CDR3 reads TGTGCCACCGCCCCGTACGCCAGCTCCTACAATGAGCAGTTCTTC.

This chain uses TRBV5-1 with TRBJ2-7; 7 bases map to TRBD2. V lost 0 bases to trimming and J lost 5 bases; unmatched junction nucleotides: 8. Germline V lookup: CDR1 SGHRS, CDR2 YFSETQ. The CDR3 extends over 15 amino acids. The CDR3: CASSLAGRAVDEQYF. CDR3 in DNA: TGCGCCAGCAGCTTGGCTGGGAGGGCCGTGGACGAGCAGTACTTC.

This clonotype has a handful of counts. This chain joins TRBV3-1 and TRBJ2-1; 7 bases are shared with TRBD2. There are 21 residues in the CDR3. J gave up 2 bases and V 4 bases, and 23 bases lay outside the gene matches. The germline gives CDR1 LGHDT, CDR2 YNNKEL (reference sequence). The CDR3 loop is CASSPSLGGTFEYSTYNEQFF. Here the CDR3 DNA reads TGTGCCAGCAGCCCGTCCCTGGGGGGGACTTTTGAATATTCTACCTACAATGAGCAGTTCTTC.

The chain employs TRBV12-3 or TRBV12-4 and TRBJ1-4; D not resolved. The CDR3 sequence is 13 residues long. V was shortened by 7 bases and J by 6 bases, with 12 bases between the two germline ends. In DNA form, the CDR3 reads TGTGCCAGCATGGTGGGTCGGGATGAAAAACTGTTTTTT. This gives the protein CASMVGRDEKLFF.

This clonotype has a handful of counts. The chain uses TRBV12-3 or TRBV12-4 and TRBJ1-5; TRBD1 agrees at 8 bases. The CDR3 has 14 residues. V lost 3 bases to trimming and J lost 7 bases; unmatched junction nucleotides: 5. The CDR3 DNA follows: TGTGCCAGCAGTTTTGGACAGGGTCGACAGCCCCAGCATTTT. Protein product: CASSFGQGRQPQHF.

The V gene is TRBV7-9, the J gene TRBJ2-7, with 9 bases aligning to TRBD2. In germline, CDR1 is SEHNR, CDR2 FQNEAQ (reference sequence). The junction had 5 bases not matched to a gene; V was cut back by 5 bases and J by 3 bases. The CDR3 is 14 residues long. CDR3 amino acids: CASSASSGVYEQYF. CDR3 DNA sequence: TGTGCCAGCAGCGCCTCTAGCGGGGTCTACGAGCAGTACTTC.

The J gene is TRBJ2-7, the V gene TRBV29-1; D call uncertain. The V and J ends lost 4 bases and 6 bases respectively, with 10 bases between them. CDR3 length: 11 residues. Germline V gives CDR1 SQVTM, CDR2 ANQGSEA. The CDR3 loop reads CSVGGDAEQYF. CDR3 nucleotide sequence: TGCAGCGTTGGGGGTGATGCCGAGCAGTACTTC.

The chain employs TRBV24-1 and TRBJ2-1, with TRBD1 as a possible D gene (6 bases). Germline-derived CDR1 and CDR2 are KGHDR and SFDVKD. The CDR3 totals 15 residues. Trimming took 5 bases from V and 0 from J, leaving 10 bases between them. The DNA of the CDR3 is TGTGCCACCAGTGGAGGGGGTAGCTCCTACAATGAGCAGTTCTTC. It specifies CATSGGGSSYNEQFF.

This clonotype occurred a few times. The chain uses TRBV20-1 and TRBJ2-7, with 7 positions matching TRBD2. The CDR3 extends over 14 amino acids. Looked up from germline, CDR1 is DFQATT and CDR2 is SNEGSKA (reference sequence). V was pared by 6 bases and J by 7 bases, with 15 bases of the junction left unmatched. The CDR3: CSAKARLASREQYF. In DNA form, the CDR3 reads TGCAGTGCCAAAGCTCGACTAGCTTCTCGTGAGCAGTACTTC.

The V and J genes are TRBV12-3 or TRBV12-4 and TRBJ2-1, with D maybe TRBD2 (7 bases). The CDR3 runs 15 residues. V was shortened by 7 bases and J by 4 bases, with 17 bases between the two germline ends. This CDR3 is CASTLGGGPYNEQFF. In nucleotides, the CDR3 is TGTGCCAGCACCTTAGGGGGGGGGCCATACAATGAGCAGTTCTTC.